A selection of T cell receptor beta chains follows, all from one sample in a study of shared clonotypes between healthy human individuals. Method: immunoSEQ multiplex PCR; TCRdb's copy keeps in-frame clones and lacks some. The table includes 2 million to 2.5 million clones, 85% to 95% detected once. Sequencing used naive CD4+ T cells from PBMCs. The source is a young man in good health. Some clones in this sample may be carry-over from other donors' samples. CDR3s include the opening cysteine and the closing phenylalanine or tryptophan. The D gene is left open where the match is weak. Clone size, where shown, is once, few, many, or a class for clones that have expanded.

size | D | length | J | V | CDR3 | DNA
once | TRBD2 | 14 | TRBJ2-1 | TRBV5-1 | CASSLLAGVDEQFF | TGCGCCAGCAGCTTGCTTGCGGGAGTCGATGAGCAGTTCTTC
. | TRBD1 | 14 | TRBJ2-7 | TRBV5-1 | CASSPGTGAYEQYF | TGCGCCAGCAGCCCCGGGACAGGGGCCTACGAGCAGTACTTC
. | . | 13 | TRBJ2-7 | TRBV6-5 | CASSLRGPYEQYF | TGTGCCAGCAGTTTAAGGGGCCCCTACGAGCAGTACTTC
. | TRBD1 | 14 | TRBJ1-1 | TRBV6-4 | CASSVTGENTEAFF | TGTGCCAGCAGTGTAACAGGGGAAAACACTGAAGCTTTCTTT
once | TRBD1 | 15 | TRBJ2-7 | TRBV7-9 | CASSPTGTGADEQYF | TGTGCCAGCAGCCCAACCGGGACAGGGGCCGACGAGCAGTACTTC
. | . | 15 | TRBJ2-2 | TRBV5-4 | CASSAVGGGTGELFF | TGTGCCAGCAGCGCGGTCGGGGGTGGGACCGGGGAGCTGTTTTTT
once | . | 15 | TRBJ1-3 | TRBV4-2 | CASSQDWGAGNTIYF | TGTGCCAGCAGCCAAGATTGGGGGGCTGGAAACACCATATATTTT
. | . | 15 | TRBJ1-3 | TRBV5-1 | CASSLDETRGNTIYF | TGCGCCAGCAGCTTGGACGAAACGAGGGGAAACACCATATATTTT
. | TRBD1 | 16 | TRBJ2-1 | TRBV10-2 | CASSDQGQGVGNEQFF | TGCGCCAGCAGTGACCAGGGACAGGGGGTGGGCAATGAGCAGTTCTTC
. | . | 14 | TRBJ1-3 | TRBV28 | CASSRTANENTIYF | TGTGCCAGCAGCCGGACTGCGAACGAAAACACCATATATTTT
. | . | 12 | TRBJ2-7 | TRBV18 | CASSPREYEQYF | TGTGCCAGCTCACCACGGGAATACGAGCAGTACTTC
. | . | 14 | TRBJ2-1 | TRBV4-3 | CASSGRDADVEQFF | TGCGCCAGCAGCGGCCGGGACGCCGACGTTGAGCAGTTCTTC
. | TRBD1 | 14 | TRBJ2-7 | TRBV7-2 | CASSLDLRGYEQYF | TGTGCCAGCAGCTTAGATCTCAGGGGGTACGAGCAGTACTTC
. | . | 12 | TRBJ2-1 | TRBV9 | CASSDMYNEQFF | TGTGCCAGCAGCGATATGTACAATGAGCAGTTCTTC
once | . | 15 | TRBJ2-3 | TRBV7-3 | CASSLTVQTTDTQYF | TGTGCCAGCAGCTTAACAGTACAGACTACAGATACGCAGTATTTT
. | . | 15 | TRBJ1-2 | TRBV18 | CASSSTPDPTYGYTF | TGTGCCAGCTCAAGCACCCCTGATCCCACCTATGGCTACACCTTC
few | TRBD1 | 14 | TRBJ2-7 | TRBV2 | CASRGDRAIYEQYF | TGTGCCAGCAGAGGGGACAGGGCCATCTACGAGCAGTACTTC
. | TRBD1 | 17 | TRBJ2-5 | TRBV27 | CASSLVLGTGYQETQYF | TGTGCCAGCAGTTTAGTCCTCGGGACAGGGTACCAAGAGACCCAGTACTTC
. | . | 14 | TRBJ2-1 | TRBV10-1 | CASSRGTVLNEQFF | TGCGCCAGCAGTCGCGGGACGGTTTTGAATGAGCAGTTCTTC
once | . | 14 | TRBJ1-1 | TRBV7-3 | CASSLSRSSTEAFF | TGTGCCAGCAGCTTAAGTCGTTCATCCACTGAAGCTTTCTTT
few | TRBD1 | 14 | TRBJ1-2 | TRBV7-9 | CASSLMTGGYGYTF | TGTGCCAGCAGCTTAATGACAGGGGGCTATGGCTACACCTTC
once | . | 17 | TRBJ2-7 | TRBV28 | CASSLRYRAPFRSEQYF | TGTGCCAGCAGTTTACGGTACAGGGCCCCCTTTCGGTCCGAGCAGTACTTC
. | . | 15 | TRBJ2-1 | TRBV28 | CASRPSGYSYNEQFF | TGTGCCAGCAGACCCAGCGGTTACTCCTACAATGAGCAGTTCTTC
. | TRBD1 | 16 | TRBJ2-2 | TRBV18 | CASSSQGQGGTGELFF | TGTGCCAGCTCATCTCAAGGACAGGGCGGCACCGGGGAGCTGTTTTTT
. | . | 15 | TRBJ2-7 | TRBV19 | CASSIVPGHYYEQYF | TGTGCCAGTAGTATCGTCCCGGGACATTACTACGAGCAGTACTTC
once | . | 15 | TRBJ2-5 | TRBV5-1 | CASSLTGTSGETQYF | TGCGCCAGCAGCTTGACCGGGACATCTGGGGAGACCCAGTACTTC
. | . | 14 | TRBJ2-2 | TRBV6-1 | CASRRGGNTGELFF | TGTGCCAGCAGAAGAGGGGGGAACACCGGGGAGCTGTTTTTT
. | TRBD1 | 15 | TRBJ1-1 | TRBV5-1 | CASSFGTGANTEAFF | TGCGCCAGCAGCTTCGGGACAGGGGCTAACACTGAAGCTTTCTTT
. | . | 13 | TRBJ1-2 | TRBV7-3 | CASSFPGRGGYTF | TGTGCCAGCAGCTTTCCCGGCCGCGGGGGCTACACCTTC
. | . | 14 | TRBJ2-5 | TRBV7-9 | CASSLPGGRETQYF | TGTGCCAGCAGCTTACCGGGGGGCCGGGAGACCCAGTACTTC
. | . | 13 | TRBJ2-7 | TRBV21-1 | CASSRAGLHEQYF | TGTGCCAGCAGCAGGGCAGGGCTCCACGAGCAGTACTTC
. | TRBD1 | 15 | TRBJ1-1 | TRBV5-4 | CASSPRQGSNTEAFF | TGTGCCAGCAGCCCAAGACAGGGAAGTAACACTGAAGCTTTCTTT
. | TRBD2 | 13 | TRBJ2-3 | TRBV11-2 | CASSWGGMDTQYF | TGTGCCAGCAGCTGGGGGGGGATGGATACGCAGTATTTT
. | . | 13 | TRBJ1-1 | TRBV11-3 | CASRAEGNTEAFF | TGTGCCAGCAGGGCGGAGGGGAACACTGAAGCTTTCTTT
. | TRBD1 | 16 | TRBJ1-1 | TRBV18 | CASSSRDSLMNTEAFF | TGTGCCAGCTCATCCCGGGACAGCCTCATGAACACTGAAGCTTTCTTT
few | . | 15 | TRBJ1-1 | TRBV30 | CAWMSTLGMNTEAFF | TGTGCCTGGATGTCGACCCTGGGGATGAACACTGAAGCTTTCTTT
. | . | 16 | TRBJ2-3 | TRBV5-1 | CASSLTPLPPTDTQYF | TGCGCCAGCAGCTTGACACCATTACCCCCCACAGATACGCAGTATTTT
. | TRBD1 | 14 | TRBJ2-7 | TRBV6-1 | CASSPRTGIDEQYF | TGTGCCAGCAGTCCGCGGACAGGGATCGACGAGCAGTACTTC
once | . | 12 | TRBJ2-5 | TRBV27 | CASSRVGGTQYF | TGTGCCAGCAGTAGAGTTGGAGGGACCCAGTACTTC
. | TRBD2 | 17 | TRBJ2-5 | TRBV28 | CASSPYWTSGSQETQYF | TGTGCCAGCAGCCCATATTGGACTAGCGGGTCCCAAGAGACCCAGTACTTC
. | TRBD2 | 15 | TRBJ2-3 | TRBV29-1 | CSVDNKAGGTYTQYF | TGCAGCGTTGATAACAAGGCGGGAGGGACGTATACGCAGTATTTT
. | . | 14 | TRBJ1-2 | TRBV9 | CASSGTAASYGYTF | TGTGCCAGCAGCGGGACAGCGGCATCCTATGGCTACACCTTC
. | . | 15 | TRBJ1-2 | TRBV19 | CASSIQFSDGYGYTF | TGTGCCAGTAGTATCCAATTCTCGGACGGCTATGGCTACACCTTC
. | . | 15 | TRBJ2-3 | TRBV4-1 | CASSQGRDITDTQYF | TGCGCCAGCAGCCAAGGCCGGGACATCACAGATACGCAGTATTTT
. | . | 15 | TRBJ2-7 | TRBV5-1 | CASSLMYRGGYEQYF | TGCGCCAGCAGCTTGATGTACAGGGGGGGATACGAGCAGTACTTC
. | . | 15 | TRBJ2-1 | TRBV5-4 | CASSGASSQDSEQFF | TGTGCCAGCAGCGGGGCCAGTAGTCAGGACAGTGAGCAGTTCTTC
. | . | 15 | TRBJ2-3 | TRBV5-1 | CASSSTIGGADTQYF | TGCGCCAGCAGCTCCACGATAGGGGGGGCAGATACGCAGTATTTT
. | TRBD2 | 17 | TRBJ2-1 | TRBV19 | CASSMASGSLPYNEQFF | TGTGCCAGTAGTATGGCTAGCGGGAGTCTCCCCTACAATGAGCAGTTCTTC
. | . | 15 | TRBJ1-2 | TRBV13 | CASSFPTSGAYGYTF | TGTGCCAGCAGCTTCCCGACAAGCGGGGCCTATGGCTACACCTTC